These 28 T cell receptor beta chains were sequenced from one sample in a study of blood T cell repertoires in COVID-19. Profiled with immunoSEQ multiplex PCR; TCRdb holds only in-frame clones, not every one. Seen here are tens of thousands of clones, around 87% observed once, and the top ten hold roughly 21%. Sequencing used peripheral blood. The receptors stem from a woman of 80 years or more with COVID-19, enrolled during active disease.

The genes are TRBV2 and TRBJ1-6; TRBD1 matches at 9 bases. There are 15 residues in the CDR3. Germline lookup yields CDR1 SNHLY and CDR2 FYNNEI. With V trimmed by 6 bases and J by 8 bases, 8 bases remained unmatched. The CDR3 region is CASRGGTGSYSPLHF. In DNA form, the CDR3 reads TGTGCCAGCAGGGGGGGGACAGGGAGTTATTCACCCCTCCACTTT.

The chain carries TRBV3-1 (or the pseudogene TRBV3-2) and TRBJ1-1; D ambiguous. The germline V gene encodes CDR1 LGHDT and CDR2 YNNKEL (reference sequence). V was pared by 8 bases and J by 10 bases, with 14 bases between. This CDR3 has 11 residues. The DNA for the CDR3 is TGTGCCAGCGGTAGCGCTAAAGGAGCTTTCTTT. Amino acids: CASGSAKGAFF.

Comments on this clone: The germline gene is not matched at one end of the junction; a read error may be the cause. V usage is TRBV2 and J usage is TRBJ1-1; D is perhaps TRBD1 (5 bases). Germline CDR1 SNHLY, CDR2 FYNNEI. The CDR3 has 13 amino acids. CDR3 DNA: TGTGCCAGCAGTGAGACGTTGACTCTTGGGGCTAGGTTT. It specifies CASSETLTLGARF.

The chain links TRBV5-1 to TRBJ2-7; TRBD1 aligns across 8 bases. J gave up 5 bases and V 6 bases, and 4 bases lay outside the gene matches. Germline CDR1 is SGHRS and CDR2 is YFSETQ. The length of the CDR3 is 12 residues. The CDR3 DNA sequence: TGCGCCAGCATCGGCAGGGGGCACGAGCAGTACTTC. Translated, it gives CASIGRGHEQYF. The full variable domain, rest sourced from reference TRBV5-1 and TRBJ2-7, is KAGVTQTPRYLIKTRGQQVTLSCSPISGHRSVSWYQQTPGQGLQFLFEYFSETQRNKGNFPGRFSGRQFSNSRSEMNVSTLELGDSALYLCASIGRGHEQYFGPGTRLTVT.

The V call is TRBV10-3, the J call TRBJ1-5; perhaps TRBD1 as D (5 bases). The CDR3 runs 16 residues. Germline lookup yields CDR1 ENHRY and CDR2 SYGVKD. The V and J ends lost 8 bases and 2 bases respectively, with 19 bases between them. The CDR3 reads CAIAAAPGEGNQPQHF. The CDR3, as DNA: TGTGCCATCGCTGCGGCCCCGGGGGAAGGCAATCAGCCCCAGCATTTT.

V and J are TRBV19 and TRBJ2-5; D is possibly TRBD2 (6 bases). Looked up from germline, CDR1 is LNHDA and CDR2 is SQIVND (reference sequence). The CDR3 loop spans 14 amino acids. Trimming stripped 4 bases from V and 5 bases from J, with 14 bases between. CDR3 in amino acids: CASSTGTLGETQYF. CDR3 DNA sequence: TGTGCCAGTAGTACCGGGACTTTGGGTGAGACCCAGTACTTC.

The chain employs TRBV5-1 and TRBJ1-6; D call uncertain. The CDR3 contains 14 residues. Germline V CDR1 and CDR2: SGHRS, YFSETQ. Deletions cut 1 base from V and 5 bases from J, with 7 bases between. In DNA form, the CDR3 reads TGCGCCAGCAGCTTGAGGCAGGATAATTCACCCCTCCACTTT. Its protein product is CASSLRQDNSPLHF. Variable domain in full (rest from reference TRBV5-1 and TRBJ1-6): KAGVTQTPRYLIKTRGQQVTLSCSPISGHRSVSWYQQTPGQGLQFLFEYFSETQRNKGNFPGRFSGRQFSNSRSEMNVSTLELGDSALYLCASSLRQDNSPLHFGNGTRLTVT.

This rearrangement joins TRBV5-1 to TRBJ1-2; 7 bases map to TRBD1. This CDR3 has 15 amino acids. The germline V gene has CDR1 SGHRS and CDR2 YFSETQ. J gave up 10 bases and V 4 bases, and 16 bases lay outside the gene matches. The CDR3 DNA reads as TGCGCCAGCAGCAAAGGACAGGCAAATACGGATCTCTACACCTTC. It specifies CASSKGQANTDLYTF.

This chain joins TRBV7-3 and TRBJ2-1, with 7 bases identical to TRBD2. V gave up 2 bases and J gave up 8 bases; unmatched junction bases: 9. In germline, CDR1 is SGHTA, CDR2 FQGTGA. This CDR3 region has 15 residues. The CDR3 DNA follows: TGTGCCAGCAGCTTATCACTAGCGCTCCCCTATGAGCAGTTCTTC. Translating gives CASSLSLALPYEQFF.

V and J are TRBV6-5 and TRBJ1-2; D is unresolved. This CDR3 has 14 amino acids. In germline, CDR1 is MNHEY, CDR2 SVGAGI. The V end lost 0 bases, the J end lost 5 bases, and 10 bases lay between the germline ends. The CDR3 bases are TGTGCCAGCAGTTACTCGGGCAGTCTATATGGCTACACCTTC. Its translation: CASSYSGSLYGYTF.

V usage is TRBV7-8 and J usage is TRBJ2-6; maybe TRBD1 (5 bases). The CDR3 is 13 amino acids. Germline values: CDR1 SGHVS, CDR2 FQNEAQ. Trimming removed 5 bases at V and 4 bases at J, with 6 bases between. In DNA form, the CDR3 reads TGTGCCAGCAGCCGACAGGGGGCCAACGTCCTGACTTTC. Protein sequence: CASSRQGANVLTF.

V and J are TRBV4-2 and TRBJ1-3, with D unresolved. Germline lookup yields CDR1 LGHNA and CDR2 YNFKEQ. The CDR3 consists of 15 residues. Trimming pared 2 bases from V and 3 bases from J, leaving 11 bases between. The chain's CDR3 is CASSQRMSVGNTIYF. CDR3 nucleotide sequence: TGTGCCAGCAGCCAAAGAATGTCGGTTGGAAACACCATATATTTT.

V is TRBV5-1 and J is TRBJ2-3; D is uncertain. Germline V lookup: CDR1 SGHRS, CDR2 YFSETQ. The V and J ends lost 1 base and 2 bases respectively, with 5 bases between them. This CDR3 is 13 amino acids long. The CDR3 DNA is TGCGCCAGCAGCTTGTGGGCCACAGATACGCAGTATTTT. Translation: CASSLWATDTQYF.

This chain connects TRBV4-1 to TRBJ2-3; 11 bases are shared with TRBD2. Losses at the gene ends were 0 bases for V and 3 bases for J; bases not matched to a gene: 5. CDR1 MGHRA and CDR2 YSYEKL come from the germline V gene. The CDR3 consists of 17 residues. For the CDR3, the DNA is TGCGCCAGCAGCCAAGATATAGCGGGGGGGGCAACAGATACGCAGTATTTT. It yields the protein CASSQDIAGGATDTQYF.

The chain uses TRBV7-2 and TRBJ2-2; 11 bases are a match to TRBD2. Per germline, CDR1 SGHTA and CDR2 FQGNSA. V lost 0 bases, J lost 6 bases, and 3 bases stayed unmatched. This CDR3 contains 16 residues. CDR3 region: CASSLASGGAAGELFF. CDR3 DNA: TGTGCCAGCAGCTTAGCTAGCGGGGGGGCCGCCGGGGAGCTGTTTTTT.

This clone has only a few counts. V gene TRBV2 combines with J gene TRBJ1-2; maybe TRBD1 (5 bases). Germline V gene data show CDR1 as SNHLY and CDR2 as FYNNEI. The CDR3 runs to 14 residues. V was cut by 6 bases and J by 8 bases, with 19 bases left in between. This chain's CDR3 is CASRVQAGVVGYTF. CDR3 DNA: TGTGCCAGCAGAGTACAGGCGGGAGTTGTGGGCTACACCTTC. The whole variable domain, remainder taken from reference TRBV2 and TRBJ1-2, is EPEVTQTPSHQVTQMGQEVILRCVPISNHLYFYWYRQILGQKVEFLVSFYNNEISEKSEIFDDQFSVERPDGSNFTLKIRSTKLEDSAMYFCASRVQAGVVGYTFGSGTRLTVV.

The chain uses TRBV2 and TRBJ1-5; 7 bases fit TRBD1. Per germline, CDR1 SNHLY and CDR2 FYNNEI. V dropped 0 bases and J dropped 6; count of bases not matched to a gene: 2. This CDR3 spans 14 amino acids. The CDR3 is CASSEAGGIQPQHF. CDR3 sequence (DNA): TGTGCCAGCAGTGAAGCAGGGGGCATTCAGCCCCAGCATTTT.

This chain links TRBV30 with TRBJ2-1, with 11 bases matching TRBD2. CDR1 is GTSNPN and CDR2 is SVGIG in the germline V gene (reference sequence). This CDR3 is built from 15 residues. Trimming at V came to 5 bases and at J to 2 bases, leaving 5 bases not matched to a gene. Here the CDR3 DNA reads TGTGCCTGGTGCGAGACTAGCGGGGCCTACAATGAGCAGTTCTTC. Translated: CAWCETSGAYNEQFF.

The chain joins TRBV6-1 to TRBJ2-1; 8 bases map to TRBD1. The CDR3 runs to 15 residues. V trimming: 3 bases; J trimming: 1 base; junction bases outside the gene matches: 2. The germline V gene encodes CDR1 MNHNS and CDR2 SASEGT. CDR3 DNA sequence: TGTGCCAGCAGTGATACAGGGGGGTCCTACAATGAGCAGTTCTTC. It translates to CASSDTGGSYNEQFF.

The V and J genes are TRBV5-1 and TRBJ2-7; 8 bases agree with TRBD1. V shed 4 bases and J 0 bases; nucleotides not matched to a gene: 6. This CDR3 spans 15 amino acids. Per the germline V gene, CDR1 is SGHRS and CDR2 is YFSETQ. CDR3 in amino acids: CASSPGQGSSYEQYF. CDR3 sequence (DNA): TGCGCCAGCAGCCCAGGACAGGGAAGCTCCTACGAGCAGTACTTC.

This chain uses TRBV27 with TRBJ1-2; the match to TRBD1 covers 12 bases. J lost 7 bases, V lost 3 bases, and 3 bases had no gene match. From germline, CDR1 is MNHEY and CDR2 SMNVEV (reference sequence). This CDR3 region has 14 residues. As DNA, the CDR3 is TGTGCCAGCAGTTTGGGACAGGGGGCTTTTGGCTACACCTTC. It specifies CASSLGQGAFGYTF.

The chain combines TRBV2 with TRBJ2-5; 7 bases are a match to TRBD1. CDR3 length equals 14 residues. The V gene's germline CDR1 is SNHLY and CDR2 FYNNEI. After removal of 7 bases from V and 2 bases from J, the junction contained 7 bases not matched to a gene. The CDR3 reads CASNADRAQETQYF. In DNA, the CDR3 is TGTGCCAGCAACGCCGACAGGGCACAAGAGACCCAGTACTTC.

The V and J genes are TRBV7-6 and TRBJ2-5; 13 nucleotides agree with TRBD2. The junction had 5 bases not matched to a gene; V was cut back by 2 bases and J by 5 bases. Per the germline V gene, CDR1 is SGHVS and CDR2 is FNYEAQ. This CDR3 is 16 amino acids long. The CDR3 bases are TGTGCCAGCAGCTTAACTAGCGGGGGGGCCGGGGAGACCCAGTACTTC. Its protein is CASSLTSGGAGETQYF.

The rearrangement joins TRBV2 to TRBJ2-7, with 7 positions matching TRBD2. The germline V gene encodes CDR1 SNHLY and CDR2 FYNNEI. Losses at the gene ends were 5 bases for V and 4 bases for J; bases not matched to a gene: 8. This CDR3 is 14 amino acids long. CDR3 amino acids: CASSSVGRGYEQYF. CDR3 DNA sequence: TGTGCCAGCAGTTCCGTCGGGCGGGGGTACGAGCAGTACTTC.

V gene TRBV3-1 (or the pseudogene TRBV3-2) combines with J gene TRBJ1-4; no firm D call. The ends were cut back, 1 base at V and 0 bases at J, with 12 bases in the middle. CDR1 and CDR2 from the germline V gene are LGHDT and YNNKEL (reference sequence). This CDR3 is 17 amino acids long. The DNA for the CDR3 is TGTGCCAGCAGCCAAGCCACTCCGATCGCAACTAATGAAAAACTGTTTTTT. Its translation is CASSQATPIATNEKLFF.

CDR3 residues: CASRTGDNTEAFF. DNA of the CDR3: TGCGCCAGCAGGACAGGCGACAACACTGAAGCTTTCTTT. The chain recombines TRBV5-1 with TRBJ1-1; D might be TRBD1 (6 bases). V lost 5 bases and J lost 2, with 10 bases in between. The CDR3 has 13 residues. The germline V gene encodes CDR1 SGHRS and CDR2 YFSETQ. The variable domain in full, with the rest retrieved from reference TRBV5-1 and TRBJ1-1, is KAGVTQTPRYLIKTRGQQVTLSCSPISGHRSVSWYQQTPGQGLQFLFEYFSETQRNKGNFPGRFSGRQFSNSRSEMNVSTLELGDSALYLCASRTGDNTEAFFGQGTRLTVV.

The V and J genes are TRBV5-1 and TRBJ1-1; 7 bases agree with TRBD1. The length of the CDR3 is 14 residues. V trimming: 4 bases; J trimming: 0 bases; junction bases outside the gene matches: 3. Germline-derived CDR1 and CDR2 are SGHRS and YFSETQ. CDR3: CASSRQGMNTEAFF. CDR3 nucleotide sequence: TGCGCCAGCAGCCGACAGGGAATGAACACTGAAGCTTTCTTT.

The CDR3 protein is CASSQGSAGSLNGYTF. CDR3 coding DNA: TGTGCCAGCAGCCAAGGGTCGGCAGGGTCCCTGAATGGCTACACCTTC. V and J are TRBV3-1 (or the pseudogene TRBV3-2) and TRBJ1-2; perhaps TRBD1 as D (5 bases). Germline V gene sequence: CDR1 LGHDT, CDR2 YNNKEL (reference sequence). This CDR3 has 16 amino acids. V was trimmed by 1 base and J by 6 bases, leaving 18 bases between them.